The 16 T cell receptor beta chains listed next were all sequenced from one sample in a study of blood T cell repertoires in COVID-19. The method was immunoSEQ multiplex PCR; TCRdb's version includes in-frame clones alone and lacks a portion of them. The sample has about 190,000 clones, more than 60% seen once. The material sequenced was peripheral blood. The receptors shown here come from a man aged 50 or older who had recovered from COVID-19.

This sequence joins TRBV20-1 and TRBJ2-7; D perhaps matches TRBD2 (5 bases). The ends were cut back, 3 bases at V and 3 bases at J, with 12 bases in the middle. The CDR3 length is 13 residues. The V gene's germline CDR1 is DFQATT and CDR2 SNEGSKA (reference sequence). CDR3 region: CSASGGGSYEQYF. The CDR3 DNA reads TGCAGTGCTAGTGGCGGTGGGAGCTACGAGCAGTACTTC.

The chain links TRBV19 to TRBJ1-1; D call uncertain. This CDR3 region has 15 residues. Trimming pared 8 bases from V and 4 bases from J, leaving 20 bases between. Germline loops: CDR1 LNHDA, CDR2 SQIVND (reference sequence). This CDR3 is CASSPPPAGFTEAFF. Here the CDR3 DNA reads TGTGCCAGTTCACCCCCACCGGCGGGTTTCACTGAAGCTTTCTTT.

Here the CDR3 DNA reads TGTGCCAGTAGTATAGAAGGGGGAACTGGAAACACCATATATTTT. It is translated as CASSIEGGTGNTIYF. The chain couples TRBV19 to TRBJ1-3; possible D gene TRBD1, 6 bases. V was clipped by 0 bases and J by 2 bases, with 8 bases between them. This CDR3 comprises 15 residues. CDR1 and CDR2 from the germline V gene are LNHDA and SQIVND (reference sequence). Variable domain in full (rest from reference TRBV19 and TRBJ1-3): DGGITQSPKYLFRKEGQNVTLSCEQNLNHDAMYWYRQDPGQGLRLIYYSQIVNDFQKGDIAEGYSVSREKKESFPLTVTSAQKNPTAFYLCASSIEGGTGNTIYFGEGSWLTVV.

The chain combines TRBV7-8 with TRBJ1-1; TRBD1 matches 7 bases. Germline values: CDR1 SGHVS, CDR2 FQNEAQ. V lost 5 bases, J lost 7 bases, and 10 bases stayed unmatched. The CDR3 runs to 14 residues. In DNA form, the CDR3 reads TGTGCCAGCAGCAAATCAGGGGGTTGGGGTGAAGCTTTCTTT. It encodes CASSKSGGWGEAFF.

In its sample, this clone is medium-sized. The CDR3 is CASESASGRYEQYF. The CDR3 DNA sequence: TGTGCCAGCGAGTCAGCTAGCGGGAGGTACGAGCAGTACTTC. V and J are TRBV27 and TRBJ2-7; 11 nucleotides align to TRBD2. Germline V gene lookup returns CDR1 MNHEY and CDR2 SMNVEV (reference sequence). V shed 8 bases, J shed 4 bases, and the junction held 7 bases outside the gene matches. The CDR3 has 14 amino acids.

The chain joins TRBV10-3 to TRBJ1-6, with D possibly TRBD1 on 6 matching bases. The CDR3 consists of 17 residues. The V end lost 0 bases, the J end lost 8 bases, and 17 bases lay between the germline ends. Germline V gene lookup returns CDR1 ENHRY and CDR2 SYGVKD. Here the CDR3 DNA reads TGTGCCATCAGTGAGTCGACTGGGGGCGGGCACTATTCACCCCTCCACTTT. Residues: CAISESTGGGHYSPLHF.

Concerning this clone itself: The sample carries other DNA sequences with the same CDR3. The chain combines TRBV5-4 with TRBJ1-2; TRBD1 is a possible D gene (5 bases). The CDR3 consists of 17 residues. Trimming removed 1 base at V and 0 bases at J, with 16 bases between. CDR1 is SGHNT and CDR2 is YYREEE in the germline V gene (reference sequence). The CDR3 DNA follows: TGTGCCAGCAGCTTGTATAGGGGCGGCGCTTCTAACTATGGCTACACCTTC. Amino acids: CASSLYRGGASNYGYTF. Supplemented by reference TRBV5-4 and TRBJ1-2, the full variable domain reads ETGVTQSPTHLIKTRGQQVTLRCSSQSGHNTVSWYQQALGQGPQFIFQYYREEENGRGNFPPRFSGLQFPNYSSELNVNALELDDSALYLCASSLYRGGASNYGYTFGSGTRLTVV.

CDR3 bases: TGTGCCACCAGTGATTCCCGGACTAGCGGGCGCTACGAGCAGTACTTC. Translation gives CATSDSRTSGRYEQYF. The chain carries TRBV24-1 and TRBJ2-7; 11 positions match TRBD2. The CDR3 is made up of 16 amino acids. Germline V gene data show CDR1 as KGHDR and CDR2 as SFDVKD. The J segment lost 3 bases and the V segment lost 2 bases, leaving 5 bases of the junction unmatched.

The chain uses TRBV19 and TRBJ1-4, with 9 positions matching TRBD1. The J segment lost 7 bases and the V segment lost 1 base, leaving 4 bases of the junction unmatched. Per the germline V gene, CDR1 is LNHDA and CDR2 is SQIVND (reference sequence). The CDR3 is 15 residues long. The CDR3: CASSIGGTGSEKLFF. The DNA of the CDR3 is TGTGCCAGTAGTATAGGGGGGACAGGGAGTGAAAAACTGTTTTTT.

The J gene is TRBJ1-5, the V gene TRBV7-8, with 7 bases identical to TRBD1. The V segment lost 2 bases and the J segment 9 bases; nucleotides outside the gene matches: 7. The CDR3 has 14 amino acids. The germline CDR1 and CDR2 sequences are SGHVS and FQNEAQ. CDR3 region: CASSLSTGPGPQHF. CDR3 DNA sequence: TGTGCCAGCAGCTTATCGACAGGGCCAGGGCCCCAGCATTTT.

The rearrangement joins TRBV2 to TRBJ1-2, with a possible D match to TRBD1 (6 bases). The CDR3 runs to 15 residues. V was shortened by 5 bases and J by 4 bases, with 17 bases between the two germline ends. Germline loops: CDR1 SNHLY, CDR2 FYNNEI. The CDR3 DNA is TGTGCCAGCAGTTCGACAGGCTTTATCAGCTATGGCTACACCTTC. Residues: CASSSTGFISYGYTF.

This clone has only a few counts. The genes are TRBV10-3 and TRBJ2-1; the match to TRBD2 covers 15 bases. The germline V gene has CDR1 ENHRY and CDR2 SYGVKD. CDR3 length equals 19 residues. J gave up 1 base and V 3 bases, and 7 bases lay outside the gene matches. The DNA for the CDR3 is TGTGCCATCAGTGAACCGGGACTAGCGGGAGGAGGTTCCTACAATGAGCAGTTCTTC. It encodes CAISEPGLAGGGSYNEQFF.

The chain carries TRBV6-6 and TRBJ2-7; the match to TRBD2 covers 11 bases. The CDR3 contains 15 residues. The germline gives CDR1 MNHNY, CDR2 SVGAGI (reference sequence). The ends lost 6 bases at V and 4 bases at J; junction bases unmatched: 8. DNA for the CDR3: TGTGCCAGCAGCCCGGGACTAGCGGAGATTTACGAGCAGTACTTC. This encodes CASSPGLAEIYEQYF.

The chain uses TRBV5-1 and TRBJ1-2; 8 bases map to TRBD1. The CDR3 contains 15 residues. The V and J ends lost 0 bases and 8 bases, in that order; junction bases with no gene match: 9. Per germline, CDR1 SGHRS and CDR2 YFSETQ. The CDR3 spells CASSLVSAGGGGYTF. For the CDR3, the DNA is TGCGCCAGCAGCTTGGTATCGGCAGGGGGCGGCGGCTACACCTTC.

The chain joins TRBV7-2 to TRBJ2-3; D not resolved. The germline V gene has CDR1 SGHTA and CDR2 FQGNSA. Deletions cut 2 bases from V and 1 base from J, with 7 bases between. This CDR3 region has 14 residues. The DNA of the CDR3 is TGTGCCAGCAGCTTATTGGCAGGCACAGATACGCAGTATTTT. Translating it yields CASSLLAGTDTQYF.

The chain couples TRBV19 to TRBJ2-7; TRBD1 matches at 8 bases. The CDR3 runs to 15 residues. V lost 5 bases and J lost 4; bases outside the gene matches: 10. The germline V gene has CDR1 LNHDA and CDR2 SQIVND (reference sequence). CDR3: CASSPRTGTGYEQYF. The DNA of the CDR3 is TGTGCCAGTAGTCCGCGGACAGGGACGGGATACGAGCAGTACTTC. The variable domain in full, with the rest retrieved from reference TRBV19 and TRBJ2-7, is DGGITQSPKYLFRKEGQNVTLSCEQNLNHDAMYWYRQDPGQGLRLIYYSQIVNDFQKGDIAEGYSVSREKKESFPLTVTSAQKNPTAFYLCASSPRTGTGYEQYFGPGTRLTVT.